One TCR beta chain is described in this entry. Original handling: Using reference gene primer amplification, nucleated cell counts were estimated. Assay: immunoSEQ multiplex PCR; the TCRdb copy retains only in-frame clones and omits some. The V and J calls and clone size are taken from that table; D and trimming were inferred from the DNA. In the table there are roughly 380,000 clones, roughly 90% of which are singletons. All enrollees were about 18 to 90 years old and from 24 US areas. Contact with a PCR-confirmed or clinician-diagnosed COVID-19 case occurred within 2 weeks of entry. This record belongs to a study of blood T cell repertoires in COVID-19. The CDR3 runs 15 residues. Germline CDR1 reads SEHNR; CDR2 reads FQNEAQ (reference sequence). V dropped 4 bases and J dropped 8 bases, with 20 bases sitting between them.

The source material was PBMCs or T cells enriched from blood (not recorded which). This clonotype was sampled from a woman aged 25-40 years who had been exposed to COVID-19. The V call is TRBV7-9, the J call TRBJ1-2; TRBD1 is a possible D gene (5 bases). CDR3: CASSSRQEAREGYTF. The CDR3 DNA reads as TGTGCCAGCAGCTCGCGACAAGAAGCCAGGGAAGGCTACACCTTC.